This paragraph covers one T cell receptor (beta chain) sequence. The antigen is unknown. This record belongs to a study of T cell repertoires in cytomegalovirus infection. Study-wide context: The authors used CMV epitopes that were HLA-C-restricted (recently identified) and HLA-B-restricted (well studied). Public TCR beta signatures were indicative of both CMV infection and a matching HLA type.

Via MiXCR, TCRdb re-called the reads, giving one row per CDR3 protein. The sample lists about 150,000 distinct CDR3 sequences, roughly 32% occurring once. Points from the study as a whole: What dominated the ex vivo response were HLA-C-restricted CMV-specific TCR beta clonotypes.

Germline lookup yields CDR1 SGHTA and CDR2 FQGNSA. The length of the CDR3 is 14 residues. V lost 0 bases to trimming and J lost 2 bases, with 8 bases between them. This TCR came from a human donor in good health (CMV status not recorded). Some clones in this sample may be carry-over from other donors' samples. The specimen was CD8+ T cells from cultured PBMCs, collected from culture after CMV antigen stimulation. V and J are TRBV7-2 and TRBJ2-7; D gene ambiguous. In nucleotides, the CDR3 is TGTGCCAGCAGCTTAGCTGGCAGAACCTACGAGCAGTACTTC. Amino acid sequence: CASSLAGRTYEQYF.